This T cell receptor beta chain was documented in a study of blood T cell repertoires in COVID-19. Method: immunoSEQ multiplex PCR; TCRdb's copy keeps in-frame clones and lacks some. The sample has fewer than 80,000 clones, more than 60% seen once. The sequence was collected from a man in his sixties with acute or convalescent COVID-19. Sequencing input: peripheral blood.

The CDR3 region has the DNA TGTGCCAGCAGCTCCCAACACCAGAACACTGAAGCTTTCTTT. Its protein product is CASSSQHQNTEAFF. This chain uses TRBV11-2 with TRBJ1-1; D uncertain. The CDR3 consists of 14 residues. CDR1 is SGHAT, CDR2 FQNNGV, per germline. V shed 4 bases and J shed 1 base, with 10 bases lying between them.